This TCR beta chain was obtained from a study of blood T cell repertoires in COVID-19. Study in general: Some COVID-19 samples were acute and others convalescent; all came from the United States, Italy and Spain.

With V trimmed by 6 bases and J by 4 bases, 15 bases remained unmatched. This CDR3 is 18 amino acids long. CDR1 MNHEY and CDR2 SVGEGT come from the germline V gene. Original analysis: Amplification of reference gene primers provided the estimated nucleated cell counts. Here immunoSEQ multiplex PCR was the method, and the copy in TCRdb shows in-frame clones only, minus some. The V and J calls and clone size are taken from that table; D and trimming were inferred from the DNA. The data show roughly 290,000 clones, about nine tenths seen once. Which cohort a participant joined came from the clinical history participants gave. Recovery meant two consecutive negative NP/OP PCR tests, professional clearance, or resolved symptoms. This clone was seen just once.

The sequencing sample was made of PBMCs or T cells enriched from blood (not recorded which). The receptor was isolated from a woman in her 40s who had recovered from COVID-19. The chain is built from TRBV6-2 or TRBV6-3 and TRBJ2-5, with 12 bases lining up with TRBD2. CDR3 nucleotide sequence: TGTGCCAGCAGCCCTACCTCCGGACTAGCGGGAAACAGAGAGACCCAGTACTTC. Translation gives CASSPTSGLAGNRETQYF.